Each of the 14 T cell receptor beta chains below was sequenced from the same sample in a study of OX40 agonist ivuxolimab in advanced cancers. TCRdb keeps only in-frame clones here, not all; method: immunoSEQ multiplex PCR. The sample includes about 32,000 clones, over 80% seen only once; the top ten take under 25%. Sequenced material: CD4+ or CD8+ T cells sorted from blood, taken in a trial of the OX40 agonist ivuxolimab. The receptors here all came from an adult with an advanced solid tumor such as melanoma, head and neck, liver or kidney cancer.

The chain carries TRBV28 and TRBJ1-1, with TRBD1 as a possible D gene (5 bases). The CDR3 consists of 13 residues. V shed 3 bases and J shed 5 bases, with 10 bases lying between them. Per the germline V gene, CDR1 is MDHEN and CDR2 is SYDVKM. The CDR3 spells CASSLNRRTEAFF. In DNA, the CDR3 is TGTGCCAGCAGTTTGAACAGGCGGACTGAAGCTTTCTTT.

This clone turned up a few times. The rearrangement links TRBV28 to TRBJ2-7; either TRBD1 or TRBD2 may fit D (7 bases each). V dropped 8 bases and J dropped 4 bases, with 9 bases sitting between them. Germline loops: CDR1 MDHEN, CDR2 SYDVKM. The CDR3 runs to 11 residues. DNA for the CDR3: TGTGCCAGCCAGGGGGGGTACGAGCAGTACTTC. It specifies CASQGGYEQYF.

The V and J genes are TRBV7-2 and TRBJ1-6; D ambiguous. The CDR3 runs 15 residues. CDR1 SGHTA and CDR2 FQGNSA come from the germline V gene. The ends were cut back, 2 bases at V and 10 bases at J, with 15 bases in the middle. CDR3 in DNA: TGTGCCAGCAGCTTATATGTGAGGGAACCATCACCCCTCCACTTT. It codes for CASSLYVREPSPLHF.

The chain is built from TRBV7-3 and TRBJ2-7, with 7 positions matching TRBD1. CDR3 length: 14 residues. V was pared by 2 bases and J by 2 bases, with 3 bases of the junction left unmatched. Germline CDR1 reads SGHTA; CDR2 reads FQGTGA. CDR3 residues: CASSLGQGAYEQYF. In nucleotides, the CDR3 is TGTGCCAGCAGCTTAGGGCAGGGGGCCTACGAGCAGTACTTC.

The J gene is TRBJ1-1, the V gene TRBV5-1; unclear D gene. Trimming took off 0 bases at V and 0 bases at J, with 6 bases between the two ends. The CDR3 extends over 14 amino acids. CDR1 is SGHRS and CDR2 is YFSETQ in the germline V gene. The CDR3 region is CASSLGNVNTEAFF. The DNA for the CDR3 is TGCGCCAGCAGCTTGGGAAATGTGAACACTGAAGCTTTCTTT.

CDR3 in amino acids: CARDRDDGYTF. Here the CDR3 DNA reads TGTGCCCGTGACAGGGATGATGGCTACACCTTC. V and J are TRBV30 and TRBJ1-2; 7 bases are shared with TRBD1. The ends lost 8 bases at V and 6 bases at J; junction bases unmatched: 6. The CDR3 is 11 residues long. Germline assignment: CDR1 GTSNPN and CDR2 SVGIG (reference sequence).

V and J are TRBV9 and TRBJ2-1; no firm D call. Trimming pared 0 bases from V and 6 bases from J, leaving 13 bases between. Per the germline V gene, CDR1 is SGDLS and CDR2 is YYNGEE. The length of the CDR3 is 15 residues. CDR3 sequence reads: CASSVGHGPCNEQFF. CDR3 sequence (DNA): TGTGCCAGCAGCGTAGGGCATGGCCCGTGCAATGAGCAGTTCTTC.

This chain links TRBV15 with TRBJ1-4, with D possibly matching TRBD1 (5 bases). Trimming left V 1 base short and J 7 bases short, with 10 bases between. Germline-derived CDR1 and CDR2 are LNHNV and YYDKDF (reference sequence). There are 14 residues in the CDR3. CDR3 DNA sequence: TGTGCCACCAGCAGAGTCAGGGAGGGTGAAAAACTGTTTTTT. This gives the protein CATSRVREGEKLFF.

CDR3 in amino acids: CASRDTSYEQYF. CDR3 DNA sequence: TGTGCCAGCAGGGACACCTCCTACGAGCAGTACTTC. This sequence joins TRBV11-1 and TRBJ2-7; D is perhaps TRBD1 (5 bases). Per germline, CDR1 SGHAT and CDR2 FQDESV (reference sequence). V was shortened by 6 bases and J by 0 bases, with 6 bases between the two germline ends. The CDR3 is made up of 12 amino acids.

The rearrangement joins TRBV15 to TRBJ2-2, with 8 nucleotides matching TRBD1. This CDR3 contains 17 residues. With 0 bases clipped from V and 4 bases from J, the junction kept 7 bases outside the gene matches. The germline gives CDR1 LNHNV, CDR2 YYDKDF (reference sequence). The CDR3 nucleotides are TGTGCCACCAGCAGAGATAGGCAGGGACAGGTCACCGGGGAGCTGTTTTTT. Protein: CATSRDRQGQVTGELFF.

The chain's CDR3 is CASSSRDAQGAGYEQYF. CDR3 in DNA: TGTGCCAGCAGTTCCCGAGACGCACAGGGGGCGGGTTACGAGCAGTACTTC. This chain links TRBV28 with TRBJ2-7; 9 bases match TRBD1. V shed 4 bases, J shed 4 bases, and the junction held 14 bases outside the gene matches. Germline V gene lookup returns CDR1 MDHEN and CDR2 SYDVKM. CDR3 length: 17 residues.

This rearrangement joins TRBV6-4 to TRBJ2-2; TRBD2 is a possible D gene (7 bases). V lost 7 bases, J lost 3 bases, and 12 bases lay in between. The CDR3 has 14 amino acids. CDR1 and CDR2 from the germline V gene are MRHNA and SNTAGT. CDR3 sequence reads: CASKGGSDTGELFF. The CDR3 DNA reads TGTGCCAGCAAGGGGGGGTCGGACACCGGGGAGCTGTTTTTT.

This rearrangement joins TRBV5-1 to TRBJ2-4, with D possibly called TRBD1 or TRBD2 (7 bases each). Trimming took 4 bases from V and 0 from J, leaving 14 bases between them. The CDR3 length is 16 residues. Germline CDR1 SGHRS, CDR2 YFSETQ. CDR3 sequence reads: CASSPAGQLAKNIQYF. Here the CDR3 DNA reads TGCGCCAGCAGCCCAGCGGGACAGCTAGCCAAAAACATTCAGTACTTC. The full variable domain, completed using reference TRBV5-1 and TRBJ2-4, is KAGVTQTPRYLIKTRGQQVTLSCSPISGHRSVSWYQQTPGQGLQFLFEYFSETQRNKGNFPGRFSGRQFSNSRSEMNVSTLELGDSALYLCASSPAGQLAKNIQYFGAGTRLSVL.

The chain has TRBV28 and TRBJ1-5; 8 bases are a match to TRBD1. Losses at the gene ends were 6 bases for V and 3 bases for J; bases not matched to a gene: 4. The CDR3 totals 14 residues. Germline V CDR1 and CDR2: MDHEN, SYDVKM. The CDR3 protein is CASRIQGVNQPQHF. The CDR3 DNA sequence: TGTGCCAGCAGAATACAGGGGGTCAATCAGCCCCAGCATTTT.